This T cell receptor beta chain was documented in a study of cytomegalovirus exposure and HLA in healthy donors. PCR primers comprised 60 Vbeta and 13 Jbeta primers. Here immunoSEQ multiplex PCR was the method, and the copy in TCRdb shows in-frame clones only, minus some. This table lists about 88,000 clones. The CDR3 is 16 amino acids. The germline V and J ends were trimmed by 4 bases and 2 bases, with 21 bases remaining between them. Germline CDR1 SQVTM, CDR2 ANQGSEA. The sequence came from a girl aged 10 to 17 in good health and CMV-seropositive. Sequences were obtained from PBMCs. The rearrangement links TRBV29-1 to TRBJ2-7, with a tentative D call TRBD1 (6 bases). CDR3 loop: CSVGRTRGSSAYEQYF. CDR3 DNA: TGCAGCGTTGGCCGGACGAGGGGGTCGTCCGCCTACGAGCAGTACTTC.